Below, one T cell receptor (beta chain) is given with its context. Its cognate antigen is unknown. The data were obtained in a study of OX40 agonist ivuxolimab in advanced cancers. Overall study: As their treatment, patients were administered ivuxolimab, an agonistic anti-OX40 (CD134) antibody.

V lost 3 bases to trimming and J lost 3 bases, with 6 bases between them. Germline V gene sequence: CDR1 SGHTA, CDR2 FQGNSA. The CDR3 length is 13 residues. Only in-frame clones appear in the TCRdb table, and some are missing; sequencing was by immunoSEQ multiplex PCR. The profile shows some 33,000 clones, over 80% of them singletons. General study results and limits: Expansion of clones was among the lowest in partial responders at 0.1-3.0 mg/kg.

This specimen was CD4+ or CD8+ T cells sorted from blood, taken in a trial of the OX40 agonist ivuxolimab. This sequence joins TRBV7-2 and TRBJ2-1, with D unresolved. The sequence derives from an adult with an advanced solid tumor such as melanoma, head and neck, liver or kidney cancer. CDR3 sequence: CASSFGHYNEQFF. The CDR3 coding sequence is TGTGCCAGCAGCTTTGGGCACTACAATGAGCAGTTCTTC.